The clone carrying this T cell receptor (beta chain) was seen more than once but under ten times. In all sorted populations, purity surpassed 95%. The study reverse transcribed the entire isolated RNA, so it sequenced expressed TCRB transcripts. The assay was immunoSEQ multiplex PCR, and TCRdb's table has in-frame clones only and misses some. Of 200,000 to 250,000 clones listed, 9.6% are singletons. CDR1 is MNHEY, CDR2 SVGAGI, per germline. The CDR3 sequence is 15 residues long. The V and J ends lost 7 bases and 5 bases, in that order; junction bases with no gene match: 9. This entry comes from a study of beta chain features in type 1 diabetes. Looking at the study overall: Cell yields, age and gender were similar between patients and healthy donors.

The sample was naive CD4+ T cells from blood. This TCR was sampled from a woman between 18 and 29 years old in good health. The rearrangement joins TRBV6-5 to TRBJ1-5; 9 bases map to TRBD1. In nucleotides, the CDR3 is TGTGCCAGCAAGACGGACAGGGGCTGGGATCAGCCCCAGCATTTT. Translating it yields CASKTDRGWDQPQHF.